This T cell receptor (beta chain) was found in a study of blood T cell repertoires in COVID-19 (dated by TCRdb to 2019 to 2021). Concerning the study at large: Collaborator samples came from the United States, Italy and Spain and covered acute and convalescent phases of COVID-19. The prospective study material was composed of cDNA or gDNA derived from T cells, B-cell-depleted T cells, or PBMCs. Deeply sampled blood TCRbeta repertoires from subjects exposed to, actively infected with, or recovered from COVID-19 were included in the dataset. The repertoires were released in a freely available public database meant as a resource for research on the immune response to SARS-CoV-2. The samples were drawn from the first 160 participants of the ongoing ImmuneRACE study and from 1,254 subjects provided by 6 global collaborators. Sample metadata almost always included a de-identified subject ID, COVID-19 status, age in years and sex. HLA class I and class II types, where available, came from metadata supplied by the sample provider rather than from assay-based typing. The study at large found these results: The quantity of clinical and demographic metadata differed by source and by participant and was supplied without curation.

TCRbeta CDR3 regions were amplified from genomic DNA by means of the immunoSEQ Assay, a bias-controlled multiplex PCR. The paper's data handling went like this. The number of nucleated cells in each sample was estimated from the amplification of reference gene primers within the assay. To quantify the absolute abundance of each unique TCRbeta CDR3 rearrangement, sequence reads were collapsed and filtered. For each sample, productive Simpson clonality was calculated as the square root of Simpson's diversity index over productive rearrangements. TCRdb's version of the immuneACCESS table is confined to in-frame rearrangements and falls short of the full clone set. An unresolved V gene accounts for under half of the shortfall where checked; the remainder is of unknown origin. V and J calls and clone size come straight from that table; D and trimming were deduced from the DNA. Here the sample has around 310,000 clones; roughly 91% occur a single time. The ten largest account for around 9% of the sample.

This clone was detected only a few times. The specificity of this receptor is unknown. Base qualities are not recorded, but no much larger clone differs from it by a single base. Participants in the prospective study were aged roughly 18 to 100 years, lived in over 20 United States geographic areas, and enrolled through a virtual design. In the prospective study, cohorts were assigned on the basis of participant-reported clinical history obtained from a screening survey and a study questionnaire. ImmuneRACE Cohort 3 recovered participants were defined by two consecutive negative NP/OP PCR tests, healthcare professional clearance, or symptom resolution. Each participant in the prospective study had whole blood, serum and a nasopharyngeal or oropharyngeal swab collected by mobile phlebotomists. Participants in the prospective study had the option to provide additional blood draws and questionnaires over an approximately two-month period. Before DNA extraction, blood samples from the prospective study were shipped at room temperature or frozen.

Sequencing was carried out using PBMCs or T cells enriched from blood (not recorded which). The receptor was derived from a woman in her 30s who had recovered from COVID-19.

At the DNA level, the sequence is TGTGCCAGCAGCTTAGATGTTATAGGAGGCCAGAACAATGAGCAGTTCTTC. It translates as CASSLDVIGGQNNEQFF. The sequence is built from TRBV7-6 and TRBJ2-1; TRBD2 is a possible D gene, resting on 5 matching bases. The CDR3 starts with the cysteine, ends with the phenylalanine, and has 17 residues. CDR3 DNA only is kept here, 51 bases in frame from base 1. As encoded in the germline V gene, CDR1 is SGHVS while CDR2 is FNYEAQ. V lost 1 base and J lost 5 bases; the stretch between them is 18 bases long.